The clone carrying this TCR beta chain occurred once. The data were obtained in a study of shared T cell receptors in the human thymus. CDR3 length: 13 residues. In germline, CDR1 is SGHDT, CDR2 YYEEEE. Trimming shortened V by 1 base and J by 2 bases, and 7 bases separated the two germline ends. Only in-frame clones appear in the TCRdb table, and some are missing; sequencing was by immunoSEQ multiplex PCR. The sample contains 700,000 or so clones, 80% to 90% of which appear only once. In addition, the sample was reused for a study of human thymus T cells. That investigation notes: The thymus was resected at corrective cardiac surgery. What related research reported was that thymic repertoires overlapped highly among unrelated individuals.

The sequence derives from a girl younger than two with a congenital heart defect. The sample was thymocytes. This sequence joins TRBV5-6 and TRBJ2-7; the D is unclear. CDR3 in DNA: TGTGCCAGCAGCTTGCAGGTAACCTACGAGCAGTACTTC. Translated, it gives CASSLQVTYEQYF.